One sample yielded the 15 T cell receptor beta chains listed below, sequenced in a study of T cell repertoires and HLA-DP antigens (dated by TCRdb to the late 2010s). These receptors have no identified antigens. The method behind the library was the immunoSEQ multiplex PCR assay. The clones in this table, taken by TCRdb from immuneACCESS, are in-frame only. Not every clone is retained; where verified, under half of the shortfall comes from an unresolved V gene, and the cause of the rest is unknown. This sample has around 100,000 clones in its table, and about 92% of those were observed once. The ten largest clonotypes hold 0.25% to 0.3% of the sample. The sequencing input was CD4+ T cells from PBMCs. These receptors were obtained from a woman under 30 in good health and CMV-seronegative.

The chain uses TRBV28 and TRBJ2-1; 14 bases line up with TRBD2. This CDR3 has 15 amino acids. The V gene end was trimmed by 5 bases and the J gene end by 8 bases; junction bases not matched to a gene: 5. Germline V gives CDR1 MDHEN, CDR2 SYDVKM. CDR3 nucleotides: TGTGCCAGCAGTCCTGGGACTAGCGGGAGTCATGAGCAGTTCTTC. Encoded protein: CASSPGTSGSHEQFF.

The chain has TRBV9 and TRBJ2-5; 10 bases are shared with TRBD2. Germline V gene sequence: CDR1 SGDLS, CDR2 YYNGEE. J was trimmed by 4 bases and V by 0 bases; bases with no gene match: 21. The CDR3 covers 21 residues. CDR3 protein: CASSVEGTVVSGGIFRETQYF. The CDR3 coding sequence is TGTGCCAGCAGCGTAGAGGGGACAGTTGTTAGCGGGGGGATCTTTAGAGAGACCCAGTACTTC.

This chain links TRBV29-1 with TRBJ2-7; 7 bases fit TRBD1. The CDR3 sequence is 15 residues long. The V segment lost 6 bases and the J segment 9 bases; nucleotides outside the gene matches: 20. Per germline, CDR1 SQVTM and CDR2 ANQGSEA. The CDR3 DNA reads as TGCAGCGTCGCTAAGTCAGGTCGAGACAGGGCAGCGCAGTACTTC. Translating gives CSVAKSGRDRAAQYF.

The gene calls are TRBV7-9 and TRBJ2-2; TRBD2 matches 8 bases. The CDR3 is made up of 14 amino acids. V shed 1 base, J shed 7 bases, and the junction held 2 bases outside the gene matches. Per germline, CDR1 SEHNR and CDR2 FQNEAQ (reference sequence). DNA of the CDR3: TGTGCCAGCAGCTTAGGACTAGCGTTCGGGGAGCTGTTTTTT. The encoded protein is CASSLGLAFGELFF.

The chain uses TRBV5-4 and TRBJ1-1; 8 bases are shared with TRBD1. The J segment lost 6 bases and the V segment lost 2 bases, leaving 6 bases of the junction unmatched. The CDR3 consists of 14 residues. The V gene's germline CDR1 is SGHNT and CDR2 YYREEE (reference sequence). The CDR3 bases are TGTGCCAGCAGCTTACAGGGGGTACAGGCTGAAGCTTTCTTT. As protein: CASSLQGVQAEAFF.

The gene calls are TRBV13 and TRBJ2-1, with D possibly being TRBD2 (6 bases). Trimming stripped 1 base from V and 9 bases from J, with 10 bases between. Germline assignment: CDR1 PRHDT and CDR2 FYEKMQ (reference sequence). There are 13 residues in the CDR3. The DNA of the CDR3 is TGTGCCAGCAGCTTAGTGCGGGGTACTGAGCAGTTCTTC. It yields the protein CASSLVRGTEQFF.

This clone occurred once. The CDR3 region has the DNA TGTGCCAGCGGCACAGACCGCTATGGCTACACCTTC. The encoded protein is CASGTDRYGYTF. V and J are TRBV6-6 and TRBJ1-2; no clear D. This CDR3 comprises 12 residues. Germline V CDR1 and CDR2: MNHNY, SVGAGI (reference sequence). Trimming took off 8 bases at V and 4 bases at J, with 11 bases between the two ends.

The J gene is TRBJ2-7, the V gene TRBV6-6; D gene ambiguous. The germline V and J ends were trimmed by 7 bases and 4 bases, with 14 bases remaining between them. The V gene's germline CDR1 is MNHNY and CDR2 SVGAGI (reference sequence). The CDR3 contains 13 residues. CDR3 nucleotide sequence: TGTGCCAGCACCCAAAATCATGGGTACGAGCAGTACTTC. The encoded protein is CASTQNHGYEQYF.

The rearrangement uses TRBV5-1 and TRBJ2-7, with TRBD1 identical over 9 bases. V shed 3 bases and J 6 bases; nucleotides not matched to a gene: 4. CDR3 length: 13 residues. Germline V gene sequence: CDR1 SGHRS, CDR2 YFSETQ. The CDR3 DNA reads TGCGCCAGCAGCTCCCAGACAGGGGGCGAGCAGTACGTC. It encodes CASSSQTGGEQYV.

The V and J genes are TRBV27 and TRBJ2-3; tentatively, D is TRBD1 (6 bases). This CDR3 spans 15 amino acids. V lost 4 bases to trimming and J lost 2 bases, with 13 bases between them. Germline V CDR1 and CDR2: MNHEY, SMNVEV (reference sequence). CDR3 sequence reads: CASSYTGRDTDTQYF. The CDR3 DNA sequence: TGTGCCAGCAGTTATACAGGGAGAGACACAGATACGCAGTATTTT.

The chain combines TRBV9 with TRBJ2-6; D is ambiguous. This CDR3 comprises 15 residues. V lost 0 bases and J 8 bases, leaving 12 bases between the germline ends. The germline CDR1 and CDR2 sequences are SGDLS and YYNGEE. The CDR3 here is CASSVGRLGTNVLTF. Here the CDR3 DNA reads TGTGCCAGCAGCGTAGGACGGTTGGGGACCAACGTCCTGACTTTC. The variable domain in full, with the rest retrieved from reference TRBV9 and TRBJ2-6, is DSGVTQTPKHLITATGQRVTLRCSPRSGDLSVYWYQQSLDQGLQFLIQYYNGEERAKGNILERFSAQQFPDLHSELNLSSLELGDSALYFCASSVGRLGTNVLTFGAGSRLTVL.

The chain combines TRBV10-2 with TRBJ2-7, with TRBD1 as a possible D gene (6 bases). Per germline, CDR1 WSHSY and CDR2 SAAADI. The ends were cut back, 6 bases at V and 2 bases at J, with 14 bases in the middle. The CDR3 is 14 residues long. CDR3 nucleotide sequence: TGCGCCAGCAGGACAGGAGACTTAACCTACGAGCAGTACGTC. As protein: CASRTGDLTYEQYV.

Comment on this clone: This CDR3 is also generated by other DNA sequences in the sample. The chain employs TRBV28 and TRBJ1-2; TRBD1 might be the D (5 bases). The CDR3 covers 14 residues. In germline, CDR1 is MDHEN, CDR2 SYDVKM. The ends were cut back, 5 bases at V and 2 bases at J, with 12 bases in the middle. CDR3: CASSPGDRNYGYTF. The CDR3 coding sequence is TGTGCCAGCAGTCCTGGAGACAGAAACTATGGCTACACCTTC.

The chain uses TRBV7-2 and TRBJ2-2; unclear D gene. Germline V lookup: CDR1 SGHTA, CDR2 FQGNSA. Trimming left V 0 bases short and J 6 bases short, with 11 bases between. The CDR3 runs to 15 residues. The CDR3 DNA is TGTGCCAGCAGCTTAGCGCCCGGAGCCGCCGGGGAGCTGTTTTTT. It is translated as CASSLAPGAAGELFF.

This sequence joins TRBV29-1 and TRBJ2-3, with D uncertain. The CDR3 contains 15 residues. V was pared by 7 bases and J by 0 bases, with 17 bases between. Germline CDR1 is SQVTM and CDR2 is ANQGSEA. The DNA of the CDR3 is TGCAGCGCCCGCTGGTTTCTTTCTAGCACAGATACGCAGTATTTT. This codes for CSARWFLSSTDTQYF.